This T cell receptor beta chain was observed in a study of OX40 agonist ivuxolimab in advanced cancers. The CDR3 has 15 amino acids. The V and J ends lost 4 bases and 9 bases, in that order; junction bases with no gene match: 9. Germline lookup yields CDR1 MGHRA and CDR2 YSYEKL. Assay: immunoSEQ multiplex PCR; the TCRdb copy retains only in-frame clones and omits some. The sample lists about 61,000 clones; 80% to 95% were seen once. The sequence derives from an adult with an advanced solid tumor such as melanoma, head and neck, liver or kidney cancer. The sequencing used CD4+ or CD8+ T cells sorted from blood, collected in a trial of the OX40 agonist ivuxolimab. The chain combines TRBV4-1 with TRBJ2-1, with 10 positions matching TRBD2. CDR3 coding DNA: TGCGCCAGCAGCCCTAGCGGGAGAAGGATAGGTGAGCAGTTCTTC. The encoded protein is CASSPSGRRIGEQFF.